A selection of T cell receptor beta chains follows, all from one sample in a study of blood T cell repertoires in COVID-19. Produced via immunoSEQ multiplex PCR; TCRdb's table is partial and in-frame only. In the table there are 70,000 to 75,000 clones, roughly 88% of which are singletons. The sample taken for sequencing was peripheral blood. These TCRs come from a human donor in a cohort sampled during active COVID-19. CDR3s include the opening cysteine and the closing phenylalanine or tryptophan. A D gene is named only where the DNA matches it firmly. The listing skips clone size in some rows; elsewhere it reads once, few, many or a size class.

d_call j_call clone_size v_call cdr3_nt cdr3_aa
TRBD1 TRBJ1-1 once TRBV15 TGTGCCACCAGCAGAGAACCGACAGGGGGGACTGAAGCTTTCTTT CATSREPTGGTEAFF
TRBD2 TRBJ2-1 NA TRBV19 TGTGCCAGTAGTATCGGATTAGGCCTAGCGGGAGGTCTAAGCGATGAGCAGTTCTTC CASSIGLGLAGGLSDEQFF
TRBD1 TRBJ2-1 NA TRBV6-6 TGTGCCAGCAGTTTCGGGACAGGGGGGCCCTACAATGAGCAGTTCTTC CASSFGTGGPYNEQFF
TRBD2 TRBJ2-1 NA TRBV27 TGTGCCAGCAGTCCACGACTAGCGGGGGGTAATGAGCAGTTCTTC CASSPRLAGGNEQFF
TRBD1 TRBJ1-1 once TRBV30 TGTGCCTGGAGGAGACAGGGGGAAGTAACTGAAGCTTTCTTT CAWRRQGEVTEAFF
NA TRBJ2-4 NA TRBV6-2/TRBV6-3 TGTGCCAGCAGCCTGCATAGAGGAAACATTCAGTACTTC CASSLHRGNIQYF
TRBD1 TRBJ1-6 NA TRBV5-6 TGTGCCAGCAGTATACAGGGGGCGGCTTCACCCCTCCACTTT CASSIQGAASPLHF
TRBD1 TRBJ2-5 NA TRBV18 TGTGCCAGCTCAGCCCGGACAGGGGAAGAGACCCAGTACTTC CASSARTGEETQYF
NA TRBJ2-1 NA TRBV5-1 TGCGCCAGCAGCTTGCAGGGATCCAGCTCCTACAATGAGCAGTTCTTC CASSLQGSSSYNEQFF
TRBD1 TRBJ1-6 NA TRBV30 TGTGCCTGGAGTCCCTGGGACAGGGGGCTCTCACCCCTCCACTTT CAWSPWDRGLSPLHF
TRBD2 TRBJ2-1 NA TRBV7-9 TGTGCCAGCAGCCTGGGACTAGCGGAGAATGAGCAGTTCTTC CASSLGLAENEQFF
NA TRBJ1-2 NA TRBV10-3 TGTGCCATCAGTGAGTCGGGGGGGATCGGCTACACCTTC CAISESGGIGYTF
NA TRBJ2-2 once TRBV25-1 TGTGCCAGCGGCCCGCCGCAGGGACTGGACACCGGGGAGCTGTTTTTT CASGPPQGLDTGELFF
TRBD2 TRBJ2-1 NA TRBV18 TGTGCCAGCTCACCGTCTCCTCCGGGACTAGTCCTCAATGAGCAGTTCTTC CASSPSPPGLVLNEQFF
TRBD1 TRBJ2-6 NA TRBV6-4 TGTGCCAGCAGCGGGACAGGCACCTCTGGGGCCAACGTCCTGACTTTC CASSGTGTSGANVLTF
TRBD1 TRBJ1-4 NA TRBV30 TGTGCCTGGAGTGTAGAGTGGGCAGGGGGCGCAACTAATGAAAAACTGTTTTTT CAWSVEWAGGATNEKLFF
NA TRBJ2-7 NA TRBV2 TGTGCCAGCATCGTCGGGGGTGGCGAGCAGTACTTC CASIVGGGEQYF
TRBD1 TRBJ1-5 NA TRBV6-4 TGTGCCAGCAGTGCCTCGACAGGGCGGCCCCAGCATTTT CASSASTGRPQHF
TRBD2 TRBJ2-5 NA TRBV11-1 TGTGCCAGCAACCCTAGCGGCCAAGAGACCCAGTACTTC CASNPSGQETQYF
NA TRBJ2-5 NA TRBV5-1 TGCGCCAGCAGCTCCAGGGTCCAAGAGACCCAGTACTTC CASSSRVQETQYF
TRBD1 TRBJ2-3 NA TRBV13 TGTGCCAGCAGCCCGGGACAGGGGGGCACAGATACGCAGTATTTT CASSPGQGGTDTQYF
NA TRBJ1-2 NA TRBV3-1/TRBV3-2 TGTGCCAGCAGCCAAGGGGGGCCTGGCTACACCTTC CASSQGGPGYTF
TRBD2 TRBJ2-5 NA TRBV2 TGTGCCAGCAGTACTGCCGGGGGGGGACAAGAGACCCAGTACTTC CASSTAGGGQETQYF
NA TRBJ1-1 NA TRBV9 TGTGCCAGCAGCGTAGAAACGGGGGTAAGCACTGAAGCTTTCTTT CASSVETGVSTEAFF
TRBD1 TRBJ2-2 NA TRBV11-3 TGTGCCAGCAGCTTTACCGGGACAGGGGTGACCGGGGAGCTGTTTTTT CASSFTGTGVTGELFF
NA TRBJ1-4 NA TRBV29-1 TGCAGCGTTGCGAGCGGGGCGTCTAATGAAAAACTGTTTTTT CSVASGASNEKLFF
NA TRBJ1-1 NA TRBV28 TGTGCCAGCAGTAAAGGGACATCGCGAGCTTTCTTT CASSKGTSRAFF
TRBD2 TRBJ2-1 NA TRBV29-1 TGCAGCGTTGCTCTGCGGGGGACCTACAATGAGCAGTTCTTC CSVALRGTYNEQFF
TRBD2 TRBJ2-1 few TRBV6-1 TGTGCCAGCAGTGCTAGGACTAGCGGGAGGCTCCCCAATGAGCAGTTCTTC CASSARTSGRLPNEQFF
NA TRBJ2-7 NA TRBV6-5 TGTGCCAGCCTAGACGGTGGGGACGGGGGATTCGAGCAGTACTTC CASLDGGDGGFEQYF
TRBD2 TRBJ2-2 NA TRBV9 TGTGCCAGCAGTCGAACCAAGTTGGGACTAGCGGGAGAAGGTCCGTGGGGGGAGCTGTTTTTT CASSRTKLGLAGEGPWGELFF
NA TRBJ1-2 NA TRBV19 TGTGCCAGTAGTATGGGGTCTGGGCGACGGGATCCGTATGGCTACACCTTC CASSMGSGRRDPYGYTF
NA TRBJ2-2 medium-sized TRBV6-5 TGTGCCAGCAGGGGGGGGCCCATGGCCGGGGAGCTGTTTTTT CASRGGPMAGELFF
NA TRBJ2-2 NA TRBV3-1/TRBV3-2 TGTGCCAGCAGCCAAGAGGTCCGGACCGGGGAGCTGTTTTTT CASSQEVRTGELFF
NA TRBJ2-7 NA TRBV5-6 TGTGCCAGCAGCTATGGAAGGGGAAATGCGGAGCAGTACTTC CASSYGRGNAEQYF
NA TRBJ2-3 NA TRBV9 TGTGCCAGCAGCGTAGTGGGGGCCGGTACAGATACGCAGTATTTT CASSVVGAGTDTQYF
TRBD2 TRBJ2-1 once TRBV7-6 TGTGCCAGCAGCTCCCCAACGGGAGGGAGGGCCCGCTACAATGAGCAGTTCTTC CASSSPTGGRARYNEQFF
NA TRBJ2-7 NA TRBV6-5 TGTGCCAGCAGTAGCCGGGAGCAGTACTTC CASSSREQYF
NA TRBJ2-2 NA TRBV7-6 TGTGCCAGCAGCGCTACCTCCACCGGGGAGCTGTTTTTT CASSATSTGELFF
NA TRBJ2-5 NA TRBV10-1 TGCGCCAGCAGTGAGTCTGGAGGGAGTTTACAAGAGACCCAGTACTTC CASSESGGSLQETQYF
NA TRBJ2-1 once TRBV5-1 TGCGCCAGCAGGAGGACACCTAGGAGTATTGAGCAGTTCTTC CASRRTPRSIEQFF
TRBD2 TRBJ2-3 few TRBV4-2 TGTGCCAGCAGCCAAGATCCGGGACTAGGGACAGATACGCAGTATTTT CASSQDPGLGTDTQYF
NA TRBJ1-2 NA TRBV23-1 TGCGCCAGCAGTCAATCGAGTACGGGCAGGAGGAATGGCTACACCTTC CASSQSSTGRRNGYTF
NA TRBJ1-5 NA TRBV7-8 TGTGCCAGCAGCGACGGGGGAGAGCCCCAGCATTTT CASSDGGEPQHF
NA TRBJ2-3 once TRBV5-4 TGTGCCAGCAGCTTGGCAGGCGGGCAGACAGATACGCAGTATTTT CASSLAGGQTDTQYF
TRBD1 TRBJ2-7 NA TRBV5-1 TGCGCCAGCAGCACAGCCGCACAGGGGAGCCCATCCGAGCAGTACTTC CASSTAAQGSPSEQYF
TRBD1 TRBJ2-3 few TRBV15 TGTGCCACCAGCGTTACAGGGGGCCCCACAGATACGCAGTATTTT CATSVTGGPTDTQYF
TRBD1 TRBJ2-1 NA TRBV19 TGTGCCAGTAGTGACCGACAGGGGAATGAGCAGTTCTTC CASSDRQGNEQFF
TRBD1 TRBJ1-3 NA TRBV7-8 TGTGCCAGCAGCTTACTTGGTCAGGGGGCGCTGGGAAACACCATATATTTT CASSLLGQGALGNTIYF
TRBD2 TRBJ2-3 NA TRBV5-4 TGTGCCAGCAGCTTGGGCCTAGCGGGAGATCGAGATACGCAGTATTTT CASSLGLAGDRDTQYF
TRBD1 TRBJ2-7 NA TRBV6-6 TGTGCCAGCAGTTACTCGGTGGGACAGGGAATGGGGGAGCAGTACTTC CASSYSVGQGMGEQYF
TRBD2 TRBJ2-1 NA TRBV5-1 TGCGCCAGCAGCTTGGCCCCCCCCTTCCTAGCGGGAGTACTGAATGAGCAGTTCTTC CASSLAPPFLAGVLNEQFF
NA TRBJ2-3 NA TRBV24-1 TGTGCCACCAGTGATTCAAGGGGATCCATAGATACGCAGTATTTT CATSDSRGSIDTQYF
TRBD2 TRBJ2-7 NA TRBV5-1 TGCGCCAGCACTCCCCGCCTAGCGGGAGAGTTCGAGCAGTACTTC CASTPRLAGEFEQYF
TRBD2 TRBJ2-2 NA TRBV6-5 TGTGCCAGCCGGCTAGCGGGGGCGAACACCGGGGAGCTGTTTTTT CASRLAGANTGELFF
NA TRBJ1-6 NA TRBV27 TGTGCCAGCAGTCCCGGCGGTGCAGATTCACCCCTCCACTTT CASSPGGADSPLHF
TRBD2 TRBJ2-3 NA TRBV7-9 TGTGCCAGCAGCTCTAGCGGGGGGAACACAGATACGCAGTATTTT CASSSSGGNTDTQYF
TRBD1 TRBJ1-4 NA TRBV27 TGTGCCAGCAGTTCGTACGGACAGGGAACTAATGAAAAACTGTTTTTT CASSSYGQGTNEKLFF
TRBD1 TRBJ2-7 NA TRBV6-5 TGTGCCAGCAGTATCACAGGGGACCTCTACGAGCAGTACTTC CASSITGDLYEQYF